A single T cell receptor (beta chain) is shown here with its context. The antigen is unknown. The record originates from a study of cytomegalovirus exposure and HLA in healthy donors. CDR1 and CDR2 from the germline V gene are SGHDN and FVKESK. CDR3 length: 15 residues. V was clipped by 4 bases and J by 1 base, with 13 bases between them. Both 60 Vbeta primers and 13 Jbeta primers went into the PCR. Per the original data handling: Roughly 10 million shared chains were among roughly 81 million unique TCR beta chains counted in a later analysis. Sequencing was performed with immunoSEQ multiplex PCR; in TCRdb, only in-frame clones are kept and a portion is missing. That table supplies the V and J calls and clone size; D and trimming were determined from the DNA. The table for this sample gives around 140,000 clones. General study findings and limits: Later analysis suggested links between common viral pathogens and several top significant clusters. Later work found most CMV-associated TCR beta chains apparently HLA-restricted.

The chain combines TRBV14 with TRBJ1-1; tentative D call: TRBD1 (5 bases). The source material was PBMCs. This clonotype originated in a woman aged 40 to 50 in good health and CMV-seropositive. DNA of the CDR3: TGTGCCAGCAGCCCGCAGACAGCCTGGAACACTGAAGCTTTCTTT. This gives the protein CASSPQTAWNTEAFF. Using reference TRBV14 and TRBJ1-1 for the parts outside the CDR3, the full variable domain is EAGVTQFPSHSVIEKGQTVTLRCDPISGHDNLYWYRRVMGKEIKFLLHFVKESKQDESGMPNNRFLAERTGGTYSTLKVQPAELEDSGVYFCASSPQTAWNTEAFFGQGTRLTVV.